One sample yielded the 8 T cell receptor beta chains listed below, sequenced in a study of T-cell reconstitution after alpha-beta-depleted transplantation in children. A library of TCRbeta sequences, prepared with unique molecular identifiers, was generated. TCRdb re-called the PCR reads with MiXCR, one entry per CDR3 protein. The data show a few hundred thousand distinct CDR3 sequences, about 11% seen once. This specimen consisted of PBMCs from the stem cell graft donor, obtained from the stem cell graft. These receptors originate from a human donor who donated a stem cell graft to a child with acute myeloid leukemia.

This clonotype was observed a few times. The chain joins TRBV7-3 to TRBJ2-3; 12 bases align to TRBD2. CDR3 size: 16 residues. Germline CDR1 reads SGHTA; CDR2 reads FQGTGA. The V gene end was trimmed by 5 bases and the J gene end by 4 bases; junction bases not matched to a gene: 7. As DNA, the CDR3 is TGTGCCAGCAGCCAACTAGCGGGGGGATCCCCAGATACGCAGTATTTT. It codes for CASSQLAGGSPDTQYF.

This clonotype was detected a few times. The chain links TRBV6-5 to TRBJ2-3; tentative D call: TRBD1 (5 bases). This CDR3 has 16 amino acids. Deletions cut 3 bases from V and 2 bases from J, with 15 bases between. Germline assignment: CDR1 MNHEY and CDR2 SVGAGI. This CDR3 reads CASSYNRAGPTDTQYF. CDR3 in DNA: TGTGCCAGCAGTTATAATCGGGCAGGGCCCACAGATACGCAGTATTTT.

This clonotype was seen more than once but under ten times. The rearrangement joins TRBV20-1 to TRBJ2-2; 8 bases fit TRBD2. This CDR3 is built from 13 residues. Germline CDR1 reads DFQATT; CDR2 reads SNEGSKA (reference sequence). After removal of 8 bases from V and 5 bases from J, the junction contained 7 bases not matched to a gene. The CDR3 spells CSITSGRTGELFF. The CDR3 DNA reads TGCAGTATAACTAGCGGCAGGACCGGGGAGCTGTTTTTT.

This clonotype was seen ten or more times. The chain is built from TRBV20-1 and TRBJ1-1; 7 bases are a match to TRBD1. Looked up from germline, CDR1 is DFQATT and CDR2 is SNEGSKA (reference sequence). Germline trimming cut 2 bases from V and 3 bases from J; bases unmatched to any gene: 0. This CDR3 is built from 12 residues. The CDR3 protein is CSARQGDTEAFF. In nucleotides, the CDR3 is TGCAGTGCTAGACAGGGGGACACTGAAGCTTTCTTT.

This clonotype was seen many times. The chain joins TRBV20-1 to TRBJ1-2; the D is unclear. Trimming took 0 bases from V and 8 from J, leaving 16 bases between them. The CDR3 runs to 14 residues. CDR1 is DFQATT, CDR2 SNEGSKA, per germline (reference sequence). CDR3: CSARDGKGPDGYTF. The CDR3, as DNA: TGCAGTGCTAGAGATGGCAAGGGTCCCGACGGCTACACCTTC.

This clonotype was recorded at least ten times. The chain uses TRBV7-2 and TRBJ2-7, with a weak D call TRBD2 (5 bases). There are 15 residues in the CDR3. The V and J ends lost 5 bases and 3 bases respectively, with 17 bases between them. Germline CDR1 is SGHTA and CDR2 is FQGNSA. The CDR3 DNA reads as TGTGCCAGCAGCCCGGGGTTTAGCAGACACTACGAGCAGTACTTC. Protein sequence: CASSPGFSRHYEQYF.

The chain is built from TRBV20-1 and TRBJ1-1; D gene uncertain. Per the germline V gene, CDR1 is DFQATT and CDR2 is SNEGSKA (reference sequence). V dropped 5 bases and J dropped 1 base, with 14 bases sitting between them. This CDR3 is 14 amino acids long. CDR3 DNA: TGCAGTGCTGCTACCACCATCACGAACACTGAAGCTTTCTTT. Translating gives CSAATTITNTEAFF.

This clonotype has ten or more counts. The V and J genes are TRBV4-3 and TRBJ2-3; 7 bases are a match to TRBD1. This CDR3 spans 15 amino acids. Germline values: CDR1 LGHNA, CDR2 YSLEER. V lost 4 bases to trimming and J lost 1 base; unmatched junction nucleotides: 5. The CDR3 bases are TGCGCCAGCAGCCCCAGACAGGGAGGCACAGATACGCAGTATTTT. Its protein is CASSPRQGGTDTQYF.